This paragraph covers one T cell receptor beta chain sequence. Germline CDR1 MNHEY, CDR2 SMNVEV (reference sequence). The V end lost 4 bases, the J end lost 5 bases, and 12 bases lay between the germline ends. This CDR3 spans 13 amino acids. The record originates from a study of T cell changes during pregnancy in multiple sclerosis. Produced via immunoSEQ multiplex PCR; TCRdb's table is partial and in-frame only. The sample consists of approximately 46,000 clones, more than 85% of them appearing once. The chain recombines TRBV27 with TRBJ2-7; D might be TRBD1 (6 bases). The origin of this receptor is a female donor with multiple sclerosis, enrolled in a pregnancy study. Specimen: CD8+ T cells from peripheral blood mononuclear cells, collected after pregnancy. The CDR3 spells CASSWDNRNEQYF. The DNA for the CDR3 is TGTGCCAGCAGTTGGGACAACAGAAACGAGCAGTACTTC.